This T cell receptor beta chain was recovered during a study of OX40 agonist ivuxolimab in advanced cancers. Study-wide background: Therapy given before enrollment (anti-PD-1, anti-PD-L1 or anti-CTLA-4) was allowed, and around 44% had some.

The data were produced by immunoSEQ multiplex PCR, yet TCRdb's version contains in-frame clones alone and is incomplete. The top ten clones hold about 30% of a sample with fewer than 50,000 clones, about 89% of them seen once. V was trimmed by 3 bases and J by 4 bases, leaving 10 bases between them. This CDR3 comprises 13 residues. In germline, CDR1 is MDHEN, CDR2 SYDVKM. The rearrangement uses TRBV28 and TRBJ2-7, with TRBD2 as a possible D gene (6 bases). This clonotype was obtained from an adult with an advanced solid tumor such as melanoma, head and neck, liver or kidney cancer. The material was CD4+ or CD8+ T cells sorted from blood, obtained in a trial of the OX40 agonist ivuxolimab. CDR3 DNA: TGTGCCAGCAGTTTTTACGGGAGTTACGAGCAGTACTTC. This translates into CASSFYGSYEQYF.